The clone carrying this TCR beta chain occurred many times. Its antigen is currently unknown. In terms of origin and age, donors were healthy Caucasian individuals from Russia aged about 6 to 90. This sample stems from a study of blood T cells in healthy people across ages. Findings of the study overall: A conclusive naive versus antigen-experienced comparison was prevented by the unsorted PBMCs. Roughly linear age-related decline in beta diversity appeared, significant by age roughly 40. Nothing was known about donor CMV status, and this possibly confounded expanded clonotype changes.

Per germline, CDR1 SGHRS and CDR2 YFSETQ. The CDR3 contains 15 residues. J lost 2 bases, V lost 0 bases, and 3 bases had no gene match. Then a second PCR, running about 6 to 11 cycles, was carried out with a sample-barcoded 5' primer and a J-beta primer mix. One entry per CDR3 protein results from TCRdb running MiXCR on the 5' RACE reads. The repertoire consists of about 1.5 million distinct CDR3 sequences, with roughly two fifths occurring once and the leading ten covering more than 4%. The sequence derives from a young woman in good health. The sample comprised blood. This chain links TRBV5-1 with TRBJ2-7; 9 bases line up with TRBD2. The CDR3 loop reads CASSLVVAGAYEQYF. In nucleotides, the CDR3 is TGCGCCAGCAGCTTGGTGGTAGCGGGAGCCTACGAGCAGTACTTC.